This passage covers 30 T cell receptor beta chains from one sample sequenced in a study of OX40 agonist ivuxolimab in advanced cancers. Library preparation used the immunoSEQ multiplex PCR assay. In TCRdb, the immuneACCESS table is reduced to in-frame sequences with V and J assigned. These tables do not hold every clone; where another copy was compared, an unresolved V gene accounts for under half, and the others remain unexplained. For this sample the table gives around 53,000 clones, of which around 81% were detected only once. In total, the top ten clones hold 2.8% of the sample. The sequencing used CD4+ or CD8+ T cells sorted from blood, collected in a trial of the OX40 agonist ivuxolimab. Receptor source: an adult with an advanced solid tumor such as melanoma, head and neck, liver or kidney cancer.

The chain links TRBV2 to TRBJ1-6, with a tentative D call TRBD1 (6 bases). This CDR3 spans 14 amino acids. The ends were cut back, 4 bases at V and 10 bases at J, with 14 bases in the middle. In germline, CDR1 is SNHLY, CDR2 FYNNEI. The CDR3 protein is CASSVPGAGSPLHF. The CDR3 DNA reads TGTGCCAGCAGTGTGCCGGGGGCAGGGTCACCCCTCCACTTT.

The chain carries TRBV5-6 and TRBJ1-6, with D possibly TRBD1 on 5 matching bases. The V and J ends lost 0 bases and 5 bases respectively, with 9 bases between them. CDR1 is SGHDT and CDR2 is YYEEEE in the germline V gene. This CDR3 spans 15 amino acids. This CDR3 is CASSLAGTDNSPLHF. Here the CDR3 DNA reads TGTGCCAGCAGCTTGGCCGGGACGGATAATTCACCCCTCCACTTT.

This chain connects TRBV7-9 to TRBJ2-1; D is unresolved. This CDR3 is 13 amino acids long. Looked up from germline, CDR1 is SEHNR and CDR2 is FQNEAQ (reference sequence). The ends were cut back, 6 bases at V and 4 bases at J, with 10 bases in the middle. The CDR3 DNA sequence: TGTGCCAGCAGTCCGGCCGGGTACAATGAGCAGTTCTTC. It encodes CASSPAGYNEQFF.

The V call is TRBV5-4, the J call TRBJ1-1; a weak D match, TRBD1 (6 bases). The CDR3 loop spans 13 amino acids. Per the germline V gene, CDR1 is SGHNT and CDR2 is YYREEE (reference sequence). The V and J ends lost 0 bases and 6 bases respectively, with 9 bases between them. CDR3 amino acids: CASSLVGAAEAFF. In DNA, the CDR3 is TGTGCCAGCAGCTTGGTGGGGGCCGCTGAAGCTTTCTTT.

This clone has only a few counts. V usage is TRBV10-1 and J usage is TRBJ2-5; 8 nucleotides agree with TRBD1. The CDR3 consists of 14 residues. V trimming: 5 bases; J trimming: 7 bases; junction bases outside the gene matches: 9. CDR1 is WNHNN and CDR2 is SYGVQD in the germline V gene (reference sequence). DNA of the CDR3: TGCGCCAGCAGTCGGGCAGGGGGCATGGGGACCCAGTACTTC. The encoded protein is CASSRAGGMGTQYF.

The chain carries TRBV12-5 and TRBJ1-5, with a tentative D call TRBD1 (5 bases). Germline CDR1 reads LGHNT; CDR2 reads FRNRAP. The CDR3 is made up of 16 amino acids. The CDR3 loop is CATTRGEQHSNQPQHF. In DNA form, the CDR3 reads TGTGCCACTACCCGGGGGGAGCAACATAGCAATCAGCCCCAGCATTTT.

This chain uses TRBV28 with TRBJ1-2, with D perhaps TRBD1 (6 bases). The CDR3 runs to 15 residues. CDR1 is MDHEN, CDR2 SYDVKM, per germline. The V end lost 6 bases, the J end lost 8 bases, and 22 bases lay between the germline ends. The CDR3 DNA is TGTGCCAGCAGCGCCCCCTCGGACAGAACTATAGGCTACACCTTC. Encoded protein: CASSAPSDRTIGYTF.

This chain uses TRBV21-1 with TRBJ2-5; the DNA was not compared with TRBD1, the D call given in the table. TRBV21-1 is deemed a pseudogene. The CDR3 length is 14 residues. CDR3 amino acids: CASSTRQGAETQYF. Here the CDR3 DNA reads TGTGCCAGCAGCACCCGACAGGGTGCAGAGACCCAGTACTTC.

The V gene is TRBV6-5, the J gene TRBJ2-5; 10 positions match TRBD1. The junction had 8 bases not matched to a gene; V was cut back by 6 bases and J by 4 bases. This CDR3 contains 15 residues. Germline assignment: CDR1 MNHEY and CDR2 SVGAGI. DNA of the CDR3: TGTGCCAGCAGACCCTTGACAGGGGGCAGAGAGACCCAGTACTTC. As protein: CASRPLTGGRETQYF.

In its sample, this clone was seen once. The CDR3 reads CASSPRNGDTQYF. CDR3 nucleotide sequence: TGTGCCAGCAGCCCACGGAACGGGGATACGCAGTATTTT. The V and J genes are TRBV7-7 and TRBJ2-3, with D unclear. The CDR3 loop spans 13 amino acids. V shed 5 bases and J shed 6 bases, with 12 bases lying between them. The V gene's germline CDR1 is SSHAT and CDR2 FNYEAQ (reference sequence).

The chain recombines TRBV6-1 with TRBJ1-1; D might be TRBD1 (5 bases). Trimming left V 7 bases short and J 1 base short, with 13 bases between. Germline CDR1 is MNHNS and CDR2 is SASEGT. The CDR3 consists of 14 residues. CDR3 DNA: TGTGCCAGCATTGGGCCGCAGGGGAACACTGAAGCTTTCTTT. Translating gives CASIGPQGNTEAFF.

The rearrangement uses TRBV7-6 and TRBJ2-2; TRBD1 matches at 7 bases. Germline CDR1 is SGHVS and CDR2 is FNYEAQ. The V segment lost 3 bases and the J segment 3 bases; nucleotides outside the gene matches: 4. The CDR3 contains 15 residues. This chain's CDR3 is CASSFVQGYTGELFF. As DNA, the CDR3 is TGTGCCAGCAGCTTCGTACAGGGGTACACCGGGGAGCTGTTTTTT.

This clone showed up just a few times. The DNA for the CDR3 is TGTGCCAGCAGCTTGCAAGACAGGGCGCGGGAGACCCAGTACTTC. It is translated as CASSLQDRARETQYF. The chain couples TRBV7-2 to TRBJ2-5, with TRBD1 identical over 7 bases. This CDR3 has 15 amino acids. Germline V gene lookup returns CDR1 SGHTA and CDR2 FQGNSA. With 3 bases clipped from V and 5 bases from J, the junction kept 9 bases outside the gene matches.

This clone was counted only a few times. The rearrangement links TRBV30 to TRBJ1-5, with D possibly being TRBD1 (5 bases). Trimming took off 3 bases at V and 4 bases at J, with 10 bases between the two ends. Germline CDR1 reads GTSNPN; CDR2 reads SVGIG (reference sequence). The CDR3 is 13 residues long. The CDR3 sequence is CAWSPWGNQPQHF. In DNA form, the CDR3 reads TGTGCCTGGAGCCCTTGGGGGAATCAGCCCCAGCATTTT.

The gene calls are TRBV4-2 and TRBJ2-2; TRBD2 agrees at 11 bases. This CDR3 is 17 amino acids long. V lost 0 bases to trimming and J lost 3 bases; unmatched junction nucleotides: 3. Germline-derived CDR1 and CDR2 are LGHNA and YNFKEQ. CDR3 sequence: CASSQETSGGYTGELFF. DNA for the CDR3: TGTGCCAGCAGCCAAGAAACTAGCGGGGGTTACACCGGGGAGCTGTTTTTT.

The gene calls are TRBV4-3 and TRBJ2-2; D is undetermined. Between the trimmed V and J ends, which lost 3 bases and 4 bases, there was a span of 12 bases. Germline CDR1 reads LGHNA; CDR2 reads YSLEER. The length of the CDR3 is 15 residues. This chain's CDR3 is CASSQENRRTGELFF. The CDR3 nucleotides are TGCGCCAGCAGCCAGGAAAACAGACGCACCGGGGAGCTGTTTTTT.

The chain couples TRBV7-6 to TRBJ2-5; 9 bases map to TRBD2. With 1 base clipped from V and 3 bases from J, the junction kept 3 bases outside the gene matches. This CDR3 comprises 15 residues. Germline CDR1 and CDR2: SGHVS and FNYEAQ. CDR3 loop: CASSLDSGSEETQYF. The CDR3 bases are TGTGCCAGCAGCTTAGATAGCGGGAGTGAAGAGACCCAGTACTTC.

The chain combines TRBV5-1 with TRBJ2-7; D is unclear. The CDR3 has 14 amino acids. Between the trimmed V and J ends, which lost 1 base and 3 bases, there was a span of 11 bases. Germline assignment: CDR1 SGHRS and CDR2 YFSETQ. CDR3 coding DNA: TGCGCCAGCAGCTTGAGGTTAGATTACTACGAGCAGTACTTC. As protein: CASSLRLDYYEQYF.

The sample holds one count of this clone. V is TRBV7-2 and J is TRBJ2-1, with TRBD1 matching 11 bases. Trimming cost V 2 bases and J 5 bases; bases outside gene matches: 14. The CDR3 has 19 residues. Germline V gene lookup returns CDR1 SGHTA and CDR2 FQGNSA. CDR3 residues: CASSLWWSGGQGGNNEQFF. CDR3 nucleotides: TGTGCCAGCAGCTTATGGTGGTCCGGGGGACAGGGGGGAAACAATGAGCAGTTCTTC.

This clone has a single count. V usage is TRBV7-9 and J usage is TRBJ2-5; D uncertain. The CDR3 covers 11 residues. Germline V lookup: CDR1 SEHNR, CDR2 FQNEAQ (reference sequence). The ends were cut back, 4 bases at V and 5 bases at J, with 5 bases in the middle. The CDR3 region is CASSSAETQYF. CDR3 nucleotide sequence: TGTGCCAGCAGCTCTGCGGAGACCCAGTACTTC.

This chain joins TRBV7-8 and TRBJ2-7; 7 bases fit TRBD1. Germline assignment: CDR1 SGHVS and CDR2 FQNEAQ. J was trimmed by 2 bases and V by 1 base; bases with no gene match: 5. This CDR3 region has 15 residues. CDR3: CASSLGDSWTYEQYF. The CDR3 nucleotides read TGTGCCAGCAGCTTAGGGGACAGTTGGACCTACGAGCAGTACTTC. Full variable domain (missing parts from reference TRBV7-8 and TRBJ2-7): GAGVSQSPRYKVAKRGQDVALRCDPISGHVSLFWYQQALGQGPEFLTYFQNEAQLDKSGLPSDRFFAERPEGSVSTLKIQRTQQEDSAVYLCASSLGDSWTYEQYFGPGTRLTVT.

The DNA for the CDR3 is TGTGCCAGCATAGCCGATCGGGCTTTCTTT. Its translation: CASIADRAFF. This chain connects TRBV25-1 to TRBJ1-1; D is undetermined. CDR1 and CDR2 (germline): MGHDK, SYGVNS. V was cut by 7 bases and J by 11 bases, with 11 bases left in between. This CDR3 region has 10 residues.

The rearrangement links TRBV9 to TRBJ2-5; D may match TRBD1 or TRBD2 (6 bases each). Germline values: CDR1 SGDLS, CDR2 YYNGEE. The CDR3 is 14 residues long. The V end lost 0 bases, the J end lost 7 bases, and 13 bases lay between the germline ends. The CDR3, as DNA: TGTGCCAGCAGCGTAGAAGGGGGGTCTCTGACCCAGTACTTC. Protein product: CASSVEGGSLTQYF.

This rearrangement joins TRBV6-6 to TRBJ1-6; unclear D gene. Germline V gives CDR1 MNHNY, CDR2 SVGAGI (reference sequence). Trimming took 6 bases from V and 7 from J, leaving 13 bases between them. The CDR3 is made up of 14 amino acids. CDR3 in amino acids: CASSPQAGNSPLHF. For the CDR3, the DNA is TGTGCCAGCAGCCCCCAGGCCGGCAATTCACCCCTCCACTTT.

This clone occurred once. The chain recombines TRBV7-2 with TRBJ2-1, with 7 bases matching TRBD2. Trimming cost V 5 bases and J 0 bases; bases outside gene matches: 10. The germline V gene encodes CDR1 SGHTA and CDR2 FQGNSA. The CDR3 contains 17 residues. The CDR3 DNA sequence: TGTGCCAGCAGCGGCCGGGGCGGGGGTTACTCCTACAATGAGCAGTTCTTC. It is translated as CASSGRGGGYSYNEQFF.

This chain uses TRBV7-2 with TRBJ2-7; D not resolved. The CDR3 covers 12 residues. V gave up 2 bases and J gave up 4 bases, with 6 bases separating them. Per germline, CDR1 SGHTA and CDR2 FQGNSA. The CDR3 bases are TGTGCCAGCAGCTTACTGGGGTACGAGCAGTACTTC. Translated: CASSLLGYEQYF.

The chain employs TRBV7-2 and TRBJ2-3, with 10 bases fitting TRBD2. The V and J ends lost 2 bases and 6 bases, in that order; junction bases with no gene match: 11. The germline CDR1 and CDR2 sequences are SGHTA and FQGNSA. This CDR3 contains 17 residues. The CDR3 coding sequence is TGTGCCAGCAGCTTAATAGCTAGCGGGGGACCCAGGGATACGCAGTATTTT. It yields the protein CASSLIASGGPRDTQYF. Variable domain in full (rest from reference TRBV7-2 and TRBJ2-3): GAGVSQSPSNKVTEKGKDVELRCDPISGHTALYWYRQSLGQGLEFLIYFQGNSAPDKSGLPSDRFSAERTGGSVSTLTIQRTQQEDSAVYLCASSLIASGGPRDTQYFGPGTRLTVL.

The chain has TRBV19 and TRBJ1-5; D is unclear. This CDR3 has 16 residues. V was clipped by 1 base and J by 2 bases, with 12 bases between them. CDR1 LNHDA and CDR2 SQIVND come from the germline V gene (reference sequence). The CDR3 region is CASSIVRIRGNQPQHF. CDR3 bases: TGTGCCAGTAGTATAGTTCGCATTAGGGGCAATCAGCCCCAGCATTTT. Looking up the rest from reference TRBV19 and TRBJ1-5 gives the full variable domain: DGGITQSPKYLFRKEGQNVTLSCEQNLNHDAMYWYRQDPGQGLRLIYYSQIVNDFQKGDIAEGYSVSREKKESFPLTVTSAQKNPTAFYLCASSIVRIRGNQPQHFGDGTRLSIL.

With regard to this clone: The junction shows a germline mismatch at one end, possibly a read error. V usage is TRBV10-3 and J usage is TRBJ1-1, with D unclear. The CDR3 consists of 11 residues. Germline V gives CDR1 ENHRY, CDR2 SYGVKD. The CDR3 spells CAISGQTGAFF. The CDR3 DNA sequence: TGTGCCATCAGTGGCCAAACTGGAGCTTTCTTT.

The chain couples TRBV6-4 to TRBJ2-7, with D perhaps TRBD1 (6 bases). Germline V gene data show CDR1 as MRHNA and CDR2 as SNTAGT. This CDR3 is built from 14 residues. The V end lost 7 bases, the J end lost 3 bases, and 16 bases lay between the germline ends. The CDR3 is CASTRDNASYEQYF. The CDR3 DNA follows: TGTGCCAGCACCCGGGACAACGCTAGCTACGAGCAGTACTTC.